This T cell receptor (beta chain) emerged from a study of T-cell memory formation after mild COVID-19. About the study: Clustering of TCRs was largely donor specific.

The germline CDR1 and CDR2 sequences are SGHTS and YDEGEE. The CDR3 extends over 12 amino acids. This clonotype was detected a few times. The junction shows a germline mismatch at one end, possibly a read error. MiXCR, applied by TCRdb to the 5' RACE reads, yields one record per CDR3 protein. The sample contains some 490,000 distinct CDR3 sequences, approximately 18% of which appear only once. The V call is TRBV5-8, the J call TRBJ2-5; the match to TRBD1 covers 7 bases. The sequence was obtained from an adult woman who had mild COVID-19 (a few samples of this study predate the infection). Cell type and time point are not known. Material: PBMCs or a T cell subset sorted from them (not recorded which). For the CDR3, the DNA is TGTGCCAGCAGCTTGGTGGACAGGCCTACCCACTTC. It specifies CASSLVDRPTHF.